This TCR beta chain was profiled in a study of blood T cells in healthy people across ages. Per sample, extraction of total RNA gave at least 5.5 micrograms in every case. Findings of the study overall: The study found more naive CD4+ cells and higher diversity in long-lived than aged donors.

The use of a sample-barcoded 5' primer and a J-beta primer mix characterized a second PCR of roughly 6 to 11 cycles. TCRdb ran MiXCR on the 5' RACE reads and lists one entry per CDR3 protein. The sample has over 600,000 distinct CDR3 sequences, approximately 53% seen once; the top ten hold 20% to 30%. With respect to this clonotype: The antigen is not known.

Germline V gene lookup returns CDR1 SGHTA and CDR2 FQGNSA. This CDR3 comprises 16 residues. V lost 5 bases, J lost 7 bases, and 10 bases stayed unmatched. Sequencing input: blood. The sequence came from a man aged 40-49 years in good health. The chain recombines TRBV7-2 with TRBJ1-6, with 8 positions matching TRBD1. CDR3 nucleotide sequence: TGTGCCAGCAGCCAGGCCGCAGGGGGCCGCAATTCACCCCTCCACTTT. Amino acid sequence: CASSQAAGGRNSPLHF.